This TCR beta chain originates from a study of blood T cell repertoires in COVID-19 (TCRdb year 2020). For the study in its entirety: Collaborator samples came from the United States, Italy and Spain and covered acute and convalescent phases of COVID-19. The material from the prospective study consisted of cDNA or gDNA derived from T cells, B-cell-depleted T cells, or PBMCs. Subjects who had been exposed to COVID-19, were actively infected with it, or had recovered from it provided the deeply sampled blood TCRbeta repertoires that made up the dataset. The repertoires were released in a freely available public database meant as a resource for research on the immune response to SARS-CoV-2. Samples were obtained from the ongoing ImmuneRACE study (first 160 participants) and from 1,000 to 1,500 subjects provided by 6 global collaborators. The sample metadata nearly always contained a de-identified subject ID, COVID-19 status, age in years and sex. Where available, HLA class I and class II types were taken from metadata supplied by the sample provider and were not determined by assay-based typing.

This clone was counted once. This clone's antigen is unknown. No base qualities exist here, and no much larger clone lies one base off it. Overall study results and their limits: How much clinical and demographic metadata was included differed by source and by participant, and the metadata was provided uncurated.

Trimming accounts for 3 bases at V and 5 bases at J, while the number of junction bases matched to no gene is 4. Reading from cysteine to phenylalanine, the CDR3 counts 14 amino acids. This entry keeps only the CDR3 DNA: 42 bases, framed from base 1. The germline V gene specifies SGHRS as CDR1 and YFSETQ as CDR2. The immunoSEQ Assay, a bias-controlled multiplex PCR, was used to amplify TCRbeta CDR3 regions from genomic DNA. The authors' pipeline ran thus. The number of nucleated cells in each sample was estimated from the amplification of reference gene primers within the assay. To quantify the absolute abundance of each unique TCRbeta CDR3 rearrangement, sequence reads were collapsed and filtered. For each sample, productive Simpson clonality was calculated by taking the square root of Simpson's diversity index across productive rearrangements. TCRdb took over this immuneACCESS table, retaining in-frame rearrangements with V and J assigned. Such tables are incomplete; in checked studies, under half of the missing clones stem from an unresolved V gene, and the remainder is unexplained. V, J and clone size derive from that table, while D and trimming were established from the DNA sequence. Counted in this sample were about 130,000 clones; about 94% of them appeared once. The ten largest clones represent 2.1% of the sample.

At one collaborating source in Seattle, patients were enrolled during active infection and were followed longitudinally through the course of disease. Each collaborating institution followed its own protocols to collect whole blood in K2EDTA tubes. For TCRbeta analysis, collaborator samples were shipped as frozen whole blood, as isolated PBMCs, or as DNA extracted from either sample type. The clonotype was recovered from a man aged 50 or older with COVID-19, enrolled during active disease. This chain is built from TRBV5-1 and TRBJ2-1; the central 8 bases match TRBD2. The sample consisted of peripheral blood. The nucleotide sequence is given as TGCGCCAGCAGCTGGGGACTAGGGGACAATGAGCAGTTCTTC. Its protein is CASSWGLGDNEQFF. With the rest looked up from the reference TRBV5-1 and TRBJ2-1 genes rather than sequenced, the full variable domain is KAGVTQTPRYLIKTRGQQVTLSCSPISGHRSVSWYQQTPGQGLQFLFEYFSETQRNKGNFPGRFSGRQFSNSRSEMNVSTLELGDSALYLCASSWGLGDNEQFFGPGTRLTVL.